These 22 T cell receptor beta chains originate from one sample sequenced in a study of immune evolution from preneoplasia to lung adenocarcinoma. Method: immunoSEQ multiplex PCR; TCRdb's copy keeps in-frame clones and lacks some. Seen here are about 6,400 clones, 79% observed once, and the top ten hold under 8%. Sequencing was done on a sample of FFPE minimally invasive lung adenocarcinoma tissue. These receptors were taken from a person between 45 and 75 years old with lung adenocarcinoma.

V gene TRBV7-3 combines with J gene TRBJ2-3; 9 nucleotides match TRBD2. From germline, CDR1 is SGHTA and CDR2 FQGTGA. The CDR3 covers 15 residues. The trim removed 1 base at V and 4 bases at J, leaving 3 bases unmatched. The CDR3 region has the DNA TGTGCCAGCAGCTTAAGGGCGGGAGGGCCAGATACGCAGTATTTT. Translation gives CASSLRAGGPDTQYF.

This clone turned up a few times. This CDR3 is CASSPPTSGYTF. The CDR3, as DNA: TGTGCCAGCTCACCACCCACCTCTGGCTACACCTTC. The gene calls are TRBV18 and TRBJ1-2; no clear D. The CDR3 extends over 12 amino acids. Trimming left V 0 bases short and J 7 bases short, with 6 bases between. Per the germline V gene, CDR1 is KGHSH and CDR2 is LQKENI.

This clone was counted once. This sequence joins TRBV4-2 and TRBJ1-3; 7 bases fit TRBD1. The CDR3 has 13 residues. In germline, CDR1 is LGHNA, CDR2 YNFKEQ. V dropped 0 bases and J dropped 13; count of bases not matched to a gene: 6. Here the CDR3 reads CASSQEGRGRIYF. DNA for the CDR3: TGTGCCAGCAGCCAAGAGGGCAGGGGGAGAATATATTTT.

The chain's CDR3 is CASTPEVSGANVLTF. CDR3 nucleotides: TGTGCCAGCACCCCGGAGGTCTCTGGGGCCAACGTCCTGACTTTC. The gene calls are TRBV7-2 and TRBJ2-6; a weak D match, TRBD2 (5 bases). V was cut by 7 bases and J by 0 bases, with 10 bases left in between. CDR1 SGHTA and CDR2 FQGNSA come from the germline V gene. This CDR3 has 15 amino acids.

The chain uses TRBV5-5 and TRBJ2-7; D is undetermined. CDR3 length equals 13 residues. Trimming shortened V by 4 bases and J by 10 bases, and 18 bases separated the two germline ends. CDR1 SGHKS and CDR2 YYEKEE come from the germline V gene (reference sequence). In nucleotides, the CDR3 is TGTGCCAGCAGCCTCGAAACCGTGGGTCCTCAGTACTTC. Its translation: CASSLETVGPQYF.

This chain joins TRBV9 and TRBJ2-2; D remains unclear. CDR1 and CDR2 from the germline V gene are SGDLS and YYNGEE. The CDR3 contains 12 residues. The V gene lost 5 bases and the J gene lost 1 base, with 3 bases spanning the gap. The CDR3 here is CASRKNTGELFF. CDR3 coding DNA: TGTGCCAGCAGGAAGAACACCGGGGAGCTGTTTTTT.

This chain links TRBV9 with TRBJ2-5; 9 bases match TRBD2. J lost 2 bases, V lost 2 bases, and 4 bases had no gene match. From germline, CDR1 is SGDLS and CDR2 YYNGEE. CDR3 size: 15 residues. The CDR3 loop reads CASSVGGRAQETQYF. The CDR3 DNA reads as TGTGCCAGCAGCGTGGGCGGGAGGGCTCAAGAGACCCAGTACTTC. Looking up the rest from reference TRBV9 and TRBJ2-5 gives the full variable domain: DSGVTQTPKHLITATGQRVTLRCSPRSGDLSVYWYQQSLDQGLQFLIQYYNGEERAKGNILERFSAQQFPDLHSELNLSSLELGDSALYFCASSVGGRAQETQYFGPGTRLLVL.

In its sample, this clone was seen once. This sequence joins TRBV4-1 and TRBJ2-3; either TRBD1 or TRBD2 may supply D (5 bases each). Germline loops: CDR1 MGHRA, CDR2 YSYEKL. The CDR3 loop spans 14 amino acids. Trimming stripped 5 bases from V and 5 bases from J, with 14 bases between. CDR3 DNA sequence: TGCGCCAGCAGCTTCCTAGGTGGGGGAGATACGCAGTATTTT. Its protein is CASSFLGGGDTQYF.

In this sample, this clone turned up a few times. CDR3 in amino acids: CASSESAGSTDTQYF. In DNA form, the CDR3 reads TGTGCCAGCAGTGAATCGGCGGGGAGCACAGATACGCAGTATTTT. The chain joins TRBV25-1 to TRBJ2-3, with D possibly matching TRBD2 (6 bases). V lost 1 base to trimming and J lost 0 bases, with 8 bases between them. This CDR3 contains 15 residues. Germline loops: CDR1 MGHDK, CDR2 SYGVNS.

The gene calls are TRBV11-2 and TRBJ1-6, with D tentatively TRBD1 (5 bases). The germline gives CDR1 SGHAT, CDR2 FQNNGV. The ends were cut back, 5 bases at V and 9 bases at J, with 17 bases in the middle. The CDR3 loop spans 15 amino acids. CDR3 coding DNA: TGTGCCAGCAGCCCCTCGAGAGCGGGGGGTTCACCCCTCCACTTT. Its translation is CASSPSRAGGSPLHF.

Only a few counts were recorded for this clone. V gene TRBV7-6 combines with J gene TRBJ2-3; 7 nucleotides line up with TRBD2. The CDR3 spans 17 residues. CDR1 and CDR2 (germline): SGHVS, FNYEAQ. After removal of 1 base from V and 0 bases from J, the junction contained 7 bases not matched to a gene. CDR3 sequence reads: CASSLDRLAASTDTQYF. CDR3 nucleotides: TGTGCCAGCAGCTTAGATCGGCTAGCGGCTAGCACAGATACGCAGTATTTT.

The CDR3 nucleotides read TGCGCCAGCAGTGATGCGGGAGGGTTTGGGAATGAGCAGTTCTTC. Protein sequence: CASSDAGGFGNEQFF. The rearrangement links TRBV10-2 to TRBJ2-1, with TRBD2 matching 9 bases. CDR3 size: 15 residues. Germline CDR1 is WSHSY and CDR2 is SAAADI. V lost 3 bases and J lost 7; bases outside the gene matches: 7.

The chain joins TRBV19 to TRBJ1-5, with D unclear. The CDR3 runs 15 residues. The germline V and J ends were trimmed by 6 bases and 8 bases, with 20 bases remaining between them. Per the germline V gene, CDR1 is LNHDA and CDR2 is SQIVND (reference sequence). This chain's CDR3 is CASSFDAGFTEPQHF. CDR3 bases: TGTGCCAGTAGCTTCGATGCGGGGTTCACAGAGCCCCAGCATTTT.

DNA of the CDR3: TGCGCCAGCAGGGGGCAGGGCGGGAGGTATGGCTACACCTTC. It is translated as CASRGQGGRYGYTF. The genes are TRBV4-1 and TRBJ1-2; D may be TRBD1 (5 bases). This CDR3 contains 14 residues. V was shortened by 6 bases and J by 5 bases, with 16 bases between the two germline ends. CDR1 and CDR2 from the germline V gene are MGHRA and YSYEKL.

CDR3 amino acids: CASSPWGQTYEQYF. The CDR3 DNA reads as TGTGCCAGCTCACCATGGGGACAGACCTACGAGCAGTACTTC. The chain has TRBV18 and TRBJ2-7; 7 bases are shared with TRBD1. With V trimmed by 2 bases and J by 2 bases, 3 bases remained unmatched. This CDR3 contains 14 residues. Germline CDR1 and CDR2: KGHSH and LQKENI.

The chain combines TRBV4-2 with TRBJ1-6; D is uncertain. Germline assignment: CDR1 LGHNA and CDR2 YNFKEQ. With 2 bases removed from V and 3 bases from J, the gap between germline ends came to 11 bases. The length of the CDR3 is 16 residues. The CDR3 DNA follows: TGTGCCAGCAGCCAACAAGACACGGACTATAATTCACCCCTCCACTTT. It encodes CASSQQDTDYNSPLHF.

This chain uses TRBV2 with TRBJ2-5; TRBD1 matches 9 bases. This CDR3 is built from 14 residues. Germline CDR1 is SNHLY and CDR2 is FYNNEI. V shed 8 bases, J shed 1 base, and the junction held 5 bases outside the gene matches. The CDR3 loop is CASVGQGLQETQYF. The CDR3 nucleotides read TGTGCCAGCGTGGGACAGGGACTCCAAGAGACCCAGTACTTC.

The chain carries TRBV6-6 and TRBJ2-3; D may be TRBD1 or TRBD2 (6 bases each). The germline CDR1 and CDR2 sequences are MNHNY and SVGAGI (reference sequence). The CDR3 is 15 amino acids. Trimming pared 4 bases from V and 1 base from J, leaving 12 bases between. CDR3 protein: CASSLQGGGTDTQYF. CDR3 sequence (DNA): TGTGCCAGCAGTTTACAGGGAGGAGGCACAGATACGCAGTATTTT.

The chain has TRBV30 and TRBJ2-3; D is uncertain. Looked up from germline, CDR1 is GTSNPN and CDR2 is SVGIG (reference sequence). This CDR3 contains 15 residues. V gave up 2 bases and J gave up 8 bases, with 20 bases separating them. The CDR3 region is CAWSPYLRATGTQYF. For the CDR3, the DNA is TGTGCCTGGAGTCCCTATCTCCGGGCGACGGGTACGCAGTATTTT.

This clone is a singleton in its sample. The chain is built from TRBV4-1 and TRBJ2-7, with TRBD1 matching over 8 bases. After removal of 6 bases from V and 3 bases from J, the junction contained 4 bases not matched to a gene. This CDR3 comprises 13 residues. Germline lookup yields CDR1 MGHRA and CDR2 YSYEKL. CDR3 loop: CASRSTGGYEQYF. DNA of the CDR3: TGCGCCAGCAGGTCCACAGGGGGCTACGAGCAGTACTTC.

The gene calls are TRBV6-1 and TRBJ2-1, with 10 bases fitting TRBD2. The germline CDR1 and CDR2 sequences are MNHNS and SASEGT. The CDR3 is 16 residues long. J lost 3 bases, V lost 3 bases, and 5 bases had no gene match. As DNA, the CDR3 is TGTGCCAGCAGTGACCTAGCGGGAGCAATCTACAATGAGCAGTTCTTC. Protein sequence: CASSDLAGAIYNEQFF.

V is TRBV7-2 and J is TRBJ2-7, with a possible D match to TRBD2 (7 bases). CDR3 length: 14 amino acids. Germline loops: CDR1 SGHTA, CDR2 FQGNSA. The germline V and J ends were trimmed by 4 bases and 5 bases, with 15 bases remaining between them. The CDR3 is CASSSRGGRNEQYF. DNA of the CDR3: TGTGCCAGCAGCTCCAGGGGAGGGAGGAACGAGCAGTACTTC. Complete variable domain (other parts from reference TRBV7-2 and TRBJ2-7): GAGVSQSPSNKVTEKGKDVELRCDPISGHTALYWYRQSLGQGLEFLIYFQGNSAPDKSGLPSDRFSAERTGGSVSTLTIQRTQQEDSAVYLCASSSRGGRNEQYFGPGTRLTVT.